This T cell receptor (beta chain) was documented in a study of shared clonotypes between healthy human individuals. Study in general: CD4 naive and memory got three plates each, CD8 naive two, CD8 memory one. General observations from the study: Clonotypes shared by all four donors outscored non-shared clonotypes in generation probability. Larger estimated richness was generally seen in naive subsets than in memory subsets. Clonotype sharing among the donors was expected to vary with sequencing depth.

The CDR3 runs to 15 residues. Germline V gives CDR1 LNHDA, CDR2 SQIVND (reference sequence). The V end was cut by 3 bases, the J end by 2 bases, with 14 bases between. This clone appeared a single time. Its antigen is still unknown. Assay: immunoSEQ multiplex PCR; the TCRdb copy retains only in-frame clones and omits some. The sample contains about 2.4 million clones, more than 85% of which appear only once. The chain joins TRBV19 to TRBJ2-7; D is unresolved. Input material: naive CD4+ T cells from PBMCs. The sample's subset: CD45RA+ positively selected. The TCR was taken from a man aged 18 to 30 in good health. Some clones in this sample may be carry-over from other donors' samples. CDR3 DNA: TGTGCCAGTAGTATTTATGACGTCCCAACCTACGAGCAGTACTTC. This translates into CASSIYDVPTYEQYF.